Detailed here is one TCR beta chain. This CDR3 has 14 amino acids. V was pared by 4 bases and J by 4 bases, with 14 bases between. Per the germline V gene, CDR1 is SGHRS and CDR2 is YFSETQ. This entry belongs to a study of blood T cell repertoires in COVID-19. Study context: Whether acute or convalescent, the COVID-19 samples came from the United States, Italy and Spain. From T cells, B-cell-depleted T cells, or PBMCs came the material, which was cDNA or gDNA.

In the study's own analysis: Amplification from reference gene primers served as the basis for estimated nucleated cell counts. Sequencing was performed with immunoSEQ multiplex PCR; in TCRdb, only in-frame clones are kept and a portion is missing. V and J calls and clone size are as listed in that table; D and trimming were resolved from the DNA. The table includes more than 200,000 clones, about 80% detected once. The rearrangement links TRBV5-1 to TRBJ1-2, with no clear D. The source material was peripheral blood. The clonotype originates from a woman in her thirties or forties with active or convalescent COVID-19. In nucleotides, the CDR3 is TGCGCCAGCAGCCTGACGGGAGGAAGCTATGGCTACACCTTC. It yields the protein CASSLTGGSYGYTF.